This is a list of T cell receptor beta chains from one sample in a study of T cell changes during pregnancy in multiple sclerosis. Produced via immunoSEQ multiplex PCR; TCRdb's table is partial and in-frame only. The repertoire holds about 40,000 clones, approximately 90% seen once, with around 0.51% in the top ten. Sequenced material: CD4+ T cells from peripheral blood mononuclear cells, taken in the first trimester of pregnancy. The receptors were sampled from a female donor with multiple sclerosis, enrolled in a pregnancy study. Each CDR3 is given with its conserved first and last residue. The order of the fields is J gene, clone size, V gene, D gene, CDR3 protein, CDR3 DNA. The D gene is left open where the match is weak. Rows may omit the clone size; those that give it use once, few, many or a size class.

TRBJ2-6 | few | TRBV4-2 | TRBD2 | CASSQGGGGAAGANVLTF | TGTGCCAGCAGCCAAGGGGGGGGTGGGGCCGCTGGGGCCAACGTCCTGACTTTC
TRBJ1-1 | . | TRBV18 | . | CASSPLREMNTEAFF | TGTGCCAGCTCACCACTTAGAGAGATGAACACTGAAGCTTTCTTT
TRBJ1-1 | . | TRBV25-1 | . | CASSEYGGGGTEAFF | TGTGCCAGCAGTGAATATGGGGGCGGCGGGACTGAAGCTTTCTTT
TRBJ1-2 | . | TRBV6-7 | . | CASSLDTSGYGYTF | TGTGCCAGCAGTTTGGACACTTCCGGCTATGGCTACACCTTC
TRBJ1-5 | . | TRBV9 | . | CASSVGQGMGQPQHF | TGTGCCAGCAGCGTAGGCCAGGGGATGGGTCAGCCCCAGCATTTT
TRBJ2-7 | . | TRBV5-3 | TRBD2 | CARSLSSGRDSYEQYF | TGTGCCAGAAGCTTGTCTAGCGGGCGGGACTCCTACGAGCAGTACTTC
TRBJ1-3 | once | TRBV15 | TRBD1 | CATSRTGGFGNTIYF | TGTGCCACCAGCAGGACAGGGGGCTTTGGAAACACCATATATTTT
TRBJ1-2 | . | TRBV15 | . | CATSSGQFYGYTF | TGTGCCACCAGCAGCGGACAGTTCTATGGCTACACCTTC
TRBJ2-2 | . | TRBV5-1 | . | CASSFDFGGRSGELFF | TGCGCCAGCAGCTTCGATTTCGGGGGAAGGTCCGGGGAGCTGTTTTTT
TRBJ2-7 | . | TRBV4-1 | TRBD1 | CASSQDQGVYRAYEQYF | TGCGCCAGCAGCCAAGATCAGGGGGTTTACAGGGCCTACGAGCAGTACTTC
TRBJ1-2 | once | TRBV4-3 | . | CASSQGSAPGGNYGYTF | TGCGCCAGCAGCCAAGGTTCCGCGCCGGGAGGTAACTATGGCTACACCTTC
TRBJ1-6 | . | TRBV11-1 | . | CASSLNQEGVSPLHF | TGTGCCAGCAGCTTAAATCAAGAAGGGGTTTCACCCCTCCACTTT
TRBJ1-4 | . | TRBV5-8 | . | CASTLRQGGDEKLFF | TGTGCCAGCACCTTGCGGCAGGGCGGGGATGAAAAACTGTTTTTT
TRBJ2-7 | . | TRBV5-1 | . | CASSPVGRSSYEQYF | TGCGCCAGCAGCCCAGTCGGGAGAAGCTCCTACGAGCAGTACTTC
TRBJ2-3 | . | TRBV29-1 | TRBD1 | CSVLGDRGGYTQYF | TGCAGCGTCCTTGGGGACAGGGGCGGTTATACGCAGTATTTT
TRBJ1-5 | . | TRBV25-1 | . | CASSEFLGSNQPQHF | TGTGCCAGCAGTGAATTTCTAGGCAGCAATCAGCCCCAGCATTTT
TRBJ2-1 | . | TRBV4-2 | TRBD2 | CASSQDNALAGGLTYNEQFF | TGTGCCAGCAGCCAAGATAACGCTCTAGCGGGGGGGTTAACCTACAATGAGCAGTTCTTC
TRBJ2-3 | . | TRBV4-2 | TRBD2 | CASSQGLARDTQYF | TGTGCCAGCAGCCAAGGACTAGCGAGGGATACGCAGTATTTT
TRBJ2-5 | . | TRBV6-1 | . | CASTPPGEETQYF | TGTGCCAGCACCCCCCCGGGGGAGGAGACCCAGTACTTC
TRBJ2-1 | once | TRBV7-3 | TRBD2 | CASRGGYGDEQFF | TGTGCCAGCAGGGGGGGGTACGGCGATGAGCAGTTCTTC
TRBJ1-4 | . | TRBV5-1 | . | CASRTGTTNEKLFF | TGCGCCAGCAGAACAGGGACAACTAATGAAAAACTGTTTTTT
TRBJ2-1 | . | TRBV5-8 | . | CASSLAAFEEAAGFF | TGTGCCAGCAGCTTGGCCGCGTTCGAGGAGGCCGCCGGCTTCTTC
TRBJ2-3 | once | TRBV7-2 | . | CASSLETGLGTDTQYF | TGTGCCAGCAGCTTAGAAACCGGTCTTGGCACAGATACGCAGTATTTT
TRBJ2-3 | . | TRBV7-3 | . | CASRRGGITDTQYF | TGTGCCAGCCGGCGAGGGGGAATAACAGATACGCAGTATTTT
TRBJ2-1 | . | TRBV5-4 | TRBD2 | CASSLSGRVNNEQFF | TGTGCCAGCAGCTTGAGCGGGAGAGTCAACAATGAGCAGTTCTTC
TRBJ1-4 | once | TRBV30 | TRBD1 | CAWNRGPNEKLFF | TGTGCCTGGAACAGGGGGCCCAATGAAAAACTGTTTTTT
TRBJ1-6 | few | TRBV6-4 | TRBD1 | CASSDSPGQGVGSPLHF | TGTGCCAGCAGTGACTCCCCGGGACAGGGGGTAGGTTCACCCCTCCACTTT
TRBJ2-4 | . | TRBV11-1 | . | CASSAGQVKNIQYF | TGTGCCAGCAGCGCCGGACAAGTCAAAAACATTCAGTACTTC
TRBJ1-2 | . | TRBV6-5 | . | CASRRTVDYTF | TGTGCCAGCAGAAGGACAGTTGACTACACCTTC
TRBJ1-2 | . | TRBV19 | TRBD1 | CATMIRGQGKSYTF | TGTGCCACTATGATTCGGGGACAGGGTAAGAGCTACACCTTC
TRBJ1-1 | . | TRBV30 | . | CALTSSGTPTEAFF | TGTGCCCTAACTTCGTCGGGGACTCCAACTGAAGCTTTCTTT
TRBJ1-1 | . | TRBV6-1 | . | CASSEAMGYRALNTEAFF | TGTGCCAGCAGTGAAGCGATGGGGTACAGGGCCCTGAACACTGAAGCTTTCTTT
TRBJ2-6 | . | TRBV7-8 | . | CASRVTGSAANVLTF | TGTGCCAGCAGAGTAACCGGGTCAGCGGCCAACGTCCTGACTTTC
TRBJ2-1 | . | TRBV2 | TRBD2 | CAGAVSGSYNEQFF | TGTGCCGGGGCTGTTAGCGGGTCCTACAATGAGCAGTTCTTC
TRBJ1-2 | . | TRBV2 | . | CASSVVGQVYGYTF | TGTGCCAGCAGTGTGGTGGGCCAGGTCTATGGCTACACCTTC
TRBJ1-1 | . | TRBV28 | . | CASRANLGGRLSNTEAFF | TGTGCCAGCAGAGCGAATCTCGGGGGTAGATTATCGAACACTGAAGCTTTCTTT
TRBJ1-1 | . | TRBV30 | . | CAWSLTTGGTEAFF | TGTGCCTGGAGCCTCACGACCGGGGGCACTGAAGCTTTCTTT
TRBJ1-2 | . | TRBV18 | TRBD1 | CASSPPPGTAYTF | TGTGCCAGCTCACCGCCTCCCGGGACAGCCTACACCTTC
TRBJ2-5 | . | TRBV7-2 | TRBD1 | CASSRRTGGETQYF | TGTGCCAGCAGCCGACGGACAGGTGGGGAGACCCAGTACTTC
TRBJ1-1 | . | TRBV5-8 | . | CASSFRGLNTEAFF | TGTGCCAGCAGCTTTCGAGGGCTGAACACTGAAGCTTTCTTT
TRBJ1-4 | once | TRBV29-1 | TRBD1 | CSAVRSDRGHKLFF | TGCAGCGCCGTCCGCTCCGACAGGGGGCATAAACTGTTTTTT
TRBJ1-6 | few | TRBV2 | TRBD1 | CASRAGQGNSPLHF | TGTGCCAGCAGGGCGGGACAGGGGAATTCACCCCTCCACTTT
TRBJ2-4 | . | TRBV19 | . | CASSIEGRDTNIQYF | TGTGCCAGTAGTATAGAGGGGCGGGATACAAACATTCAGTACTTC
TRBJ1-1 | . | TRBV18 | TRBD1 | CASSGQAPDTEAFF | TGTGCCAGCTCCGGACAGGCCCCCGACACTGAAGCTTTCTTT
TRBJ2-7 | . | TRBV30 | TRBD2 | CACPGTSSYEQYF | TGTGCCTGCCCCGGGACTAGTTCCTACGAGCAGTACTTC
TRBJ2-5 | . | TRBV30 | TRBD1 | CAWGGGLTGGKVETQYF | TGTGCCTGGGGCGGGGGCCTGACAGGGGGAAAAGTAGAGACCCAGTACTTC
TRBJ1-5 | . | TRBV7-9 | . | CASRWEGDPQHF | TGTGCCAGCAGGTGGGAGGGGGACCCCCAGCATTTT
TRBJ2-2 | few | TRBV25-1 | . | CASSEQGGTGELFF | TGTGCCAGCAGTGAGCAGGGTGGGACCGGGGAGCTGTTTTTT
TRBJ1-2 | . | TRBV5-1 | . | CASSADRLGNDYGYTF | TGCGCCAGCAGCGCCGACAGGCTCGGGAACGACTATGGCTACACCTTC
TRBJ2-3 | . | TRBV6-4 | TRBD2 | CASSAGLAGFTDTQYF | TGTGCCAGCAGTGCTGGACTAGCGGGATTTACAGATACGCAGTATTTT
TRBJ2-1 | . | TRBV4-1 | TRBD2 | CASSHPLAGVYNEQFF | TGCGCCAGCAGCCACCCTCTGGCGGGAGTCTACAATGAGCAGTTCTTC
TRBJ1-2 | . | TRBV6-1 | . | CASSARTLYSGYTF | TGTGCCAGCAGTGCTCGGACTCTTTATAGCGGCTACACCTTC
TRBJ1-5 | . | TRBV7-8 | . | CASSLVSGGDSNQPQHF | TGTGCCAGCAGCTTAGTGTCCGGGGGAGATAGCAATCAGCCCCAGCATTTT